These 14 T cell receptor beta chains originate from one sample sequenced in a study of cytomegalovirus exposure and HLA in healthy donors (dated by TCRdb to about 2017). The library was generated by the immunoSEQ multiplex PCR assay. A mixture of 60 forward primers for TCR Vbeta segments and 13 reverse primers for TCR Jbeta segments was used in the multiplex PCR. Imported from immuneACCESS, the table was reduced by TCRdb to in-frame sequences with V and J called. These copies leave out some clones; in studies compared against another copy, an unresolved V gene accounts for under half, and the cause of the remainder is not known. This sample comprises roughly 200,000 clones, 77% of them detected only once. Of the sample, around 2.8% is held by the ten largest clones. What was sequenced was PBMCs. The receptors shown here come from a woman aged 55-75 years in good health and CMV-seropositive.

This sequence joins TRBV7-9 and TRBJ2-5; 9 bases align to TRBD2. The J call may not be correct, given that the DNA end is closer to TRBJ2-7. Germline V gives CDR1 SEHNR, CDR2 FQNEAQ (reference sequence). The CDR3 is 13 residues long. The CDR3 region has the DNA TGTGCCAGCAGGCGGGGGGGCCTGTACGAGCAGTACTTC. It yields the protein CASRRGGLYEQYF.

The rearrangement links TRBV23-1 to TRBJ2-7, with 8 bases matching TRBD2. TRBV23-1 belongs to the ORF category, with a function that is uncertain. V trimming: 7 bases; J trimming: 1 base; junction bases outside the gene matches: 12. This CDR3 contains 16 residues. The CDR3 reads CASTKFRSGTSYEQYF. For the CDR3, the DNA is TGCGCCAGCACTAAATTCCGTAGCGGGACTTCCTACGAGCAGTACTTC.

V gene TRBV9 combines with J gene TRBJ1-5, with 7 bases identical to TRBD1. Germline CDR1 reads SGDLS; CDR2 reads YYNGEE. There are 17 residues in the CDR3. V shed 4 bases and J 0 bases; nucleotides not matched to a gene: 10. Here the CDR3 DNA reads TGTGCCAGCAGCTGCCCGGGGACAGCCTTTAGCAATCAGCCCCAGCATTTT. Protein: CASSCPGTAFSNQPQHF.

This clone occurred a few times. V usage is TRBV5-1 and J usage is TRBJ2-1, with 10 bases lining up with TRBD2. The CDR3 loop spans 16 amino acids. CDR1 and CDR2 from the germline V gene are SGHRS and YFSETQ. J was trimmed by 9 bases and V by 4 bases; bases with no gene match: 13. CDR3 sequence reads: CASSPLAGGLGGEQFF. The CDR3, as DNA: TGCGCCAGCAGCCCGTTAGCGGGAGGACTAGGGGGTGAGCAGTTCTTC.

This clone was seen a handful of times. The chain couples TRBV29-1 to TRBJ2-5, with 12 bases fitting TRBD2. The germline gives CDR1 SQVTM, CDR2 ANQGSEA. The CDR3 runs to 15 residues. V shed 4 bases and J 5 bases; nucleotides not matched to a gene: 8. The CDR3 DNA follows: TGCAGCGTTGTGGCTAGCGGGAGGGCGGGGGAGACCCAGTACTTC. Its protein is CSVVASGRAGETQYF.

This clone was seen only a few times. CDR3 residues: CAISGRVGEQYF. The CDR3 DNA reads TGTGCCATCAGCGGGCGTGTGGGAGAGCAGTACTTC. The chain has TRBV10-3 and TRBJ2-5, with D maybe TRBD2 (5 bases). The CDR3 covers 12 residues. V lost 6 bases and J 11 bases, leaving 16 bases between the germline ends. Looked up from germline, CDR1 is ENHRY and CDR2 is SYGVKD.

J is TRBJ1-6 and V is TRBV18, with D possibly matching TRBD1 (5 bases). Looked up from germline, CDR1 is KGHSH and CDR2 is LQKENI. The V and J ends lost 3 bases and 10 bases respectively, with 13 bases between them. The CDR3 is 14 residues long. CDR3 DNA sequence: TGTGCCAGCTCACCCGGGCAGGGAGGCTCACCCCTCCACTTT. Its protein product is CASSPGQGGSPLHF.

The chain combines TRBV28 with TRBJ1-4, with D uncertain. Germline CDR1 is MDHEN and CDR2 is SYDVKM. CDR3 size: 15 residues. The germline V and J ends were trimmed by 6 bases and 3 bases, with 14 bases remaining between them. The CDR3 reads CASSSSGMANEKLFF. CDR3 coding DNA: TGTGCCAGCAGCTCCTCGGGGATGGCTAATGAAAAACTGTTTTTT.

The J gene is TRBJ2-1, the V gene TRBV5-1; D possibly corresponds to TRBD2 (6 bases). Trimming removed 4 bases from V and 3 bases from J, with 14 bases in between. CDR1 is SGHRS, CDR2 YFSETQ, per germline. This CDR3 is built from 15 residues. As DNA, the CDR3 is TGCGCCAGCAGCACGACCGGGACTGGCTACAATGAGCAGTTCTTC. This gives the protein CASSTTGTGYNEQFF. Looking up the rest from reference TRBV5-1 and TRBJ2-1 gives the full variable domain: KAGVTQTPRYLIKTRGQQVTLSCSPISGHRSVSWYQQTPGQGLQFLFEYFSETQRNKGNFPGRFSGRQFSNSRSEMNVSTLELGDSALYLCASSTTGTGYNEQFFGPGTRLTVL.

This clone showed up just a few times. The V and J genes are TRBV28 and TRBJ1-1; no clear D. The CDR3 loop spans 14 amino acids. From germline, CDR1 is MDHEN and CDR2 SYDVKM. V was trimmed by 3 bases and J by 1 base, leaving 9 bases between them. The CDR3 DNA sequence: TGTGCCAGCAGTTTCGCCAGAGGGAACACTGAAGCTTTCTTT. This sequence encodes CASSFARGNTEAFF. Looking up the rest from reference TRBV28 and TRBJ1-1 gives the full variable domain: DVKVTQSSRYLVKRTGEKVFLECVQDMDHENMFWYRQDPGLGLRLIYFSYDVKMKEKGDIPEGYSVSREKKERFSLILESASTNQTSMYLCASSFARGNTEAFFGQGTRLTVV.

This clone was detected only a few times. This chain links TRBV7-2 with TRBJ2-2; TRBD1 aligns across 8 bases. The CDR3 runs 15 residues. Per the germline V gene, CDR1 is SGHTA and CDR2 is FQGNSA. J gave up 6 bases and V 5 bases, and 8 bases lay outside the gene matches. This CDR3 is CASSRQGWYPGELFF. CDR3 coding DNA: TGTGCCAGCAGCCGACAGGGGTGGTATCCCGGGGAGCTGTTTTTT.

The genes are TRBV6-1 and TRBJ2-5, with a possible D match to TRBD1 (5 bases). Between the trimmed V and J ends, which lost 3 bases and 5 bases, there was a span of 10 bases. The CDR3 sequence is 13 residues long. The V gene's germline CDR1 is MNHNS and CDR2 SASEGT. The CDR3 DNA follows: TGTGCCAGCAGTGAGGTGGGGCTTGAGACCCAGTACTTC. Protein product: CASSEVGLETQYF.

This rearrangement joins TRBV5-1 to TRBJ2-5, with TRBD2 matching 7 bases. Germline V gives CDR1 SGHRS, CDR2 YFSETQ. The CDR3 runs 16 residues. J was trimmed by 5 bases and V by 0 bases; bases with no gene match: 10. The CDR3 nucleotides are TGCGCCAGCAGCTTGGGCCGGGGCGGGAGTGTGGAGACCCAGTACTTC. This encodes CASSLGRGGSVETQYF.

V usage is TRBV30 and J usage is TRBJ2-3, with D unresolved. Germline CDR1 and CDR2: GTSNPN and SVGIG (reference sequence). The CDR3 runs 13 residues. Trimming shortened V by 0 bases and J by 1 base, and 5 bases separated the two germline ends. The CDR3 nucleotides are TGTGCCTGGAGTGTGGCGGGCACAGATACGCAGTATTTT. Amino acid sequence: CAWSVAGTDTQYF. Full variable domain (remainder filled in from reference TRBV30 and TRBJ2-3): SQTIHQWPATLVQPVGSPLSLECTVEGTSNPNLYWYRQAAGRGLQLLFYSVGIGQISSEVPQNLSASRPQDRQFILSSKKLLLSDSGFYLCAWSVAGTDTQYFGPGTRLTVL.